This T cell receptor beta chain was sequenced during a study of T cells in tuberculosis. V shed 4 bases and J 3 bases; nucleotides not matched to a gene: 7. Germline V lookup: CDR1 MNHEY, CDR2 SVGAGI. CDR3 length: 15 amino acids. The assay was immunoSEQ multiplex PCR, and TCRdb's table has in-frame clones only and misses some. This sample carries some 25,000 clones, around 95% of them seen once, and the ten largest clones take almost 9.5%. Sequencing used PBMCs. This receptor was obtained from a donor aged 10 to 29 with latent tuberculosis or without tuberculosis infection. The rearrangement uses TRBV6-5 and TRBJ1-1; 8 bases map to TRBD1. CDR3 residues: CASSSGQGWDTEAFF. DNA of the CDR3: TGTGCCAGCAGTTCCGGACAGGGATGGGACACTGAAGCTTTCTTT.